One and the same sample provided the 24 T cell receptor beta chains below, sequenced in a study of T cells in Graves' hyperthyroidism and ophthalmopathy. Amplification yielded TCR beta CDR3 regions, with RNA transcripts as the source. TCR CDR3 regions were first amplified by RT-PCR with HTBI primers. A single record per CDR3 protein comes from TCRdb applying MiXCR to the multiplex PCR reads. The data show around 800,000 distinct CDR3 sequences, more than 30% seen once. Sample: blood. The receptors come from a man aged 18 to 29 with Graves' hyperthyroidism.

At least ten counts were recorded for this clonotype. V gene TRBV15 combines with J gene TRBJ1-4; possible D gene TRBD1, 6 bases. Per germline, CDR1 LNHNV and CDR2 YYDKDF (reference sequence). V was trimmed by 5 bases and J by 7 bases, leaving 14 bases between them. This CDR3 region has 14 residues. The CDR3 DNA reads TGTGCCACCAGCCCGAGCCGACAGGCTGAAAAACTGTTTTTT. This encodes CATSPSRQAEKLFF.

This clonotype has at least ten counts. This sequence joins TRBV29-1 and TRBJ1-1, with D tentatively TRBD1 (5 bases). The CDR3 is made up of 13 amino acids. Germline lookup yields CDR1 SQVTM and CDR2 ANQGSEA. The V end lost 6 bases, the J end lost 0 bases, and 11 bases lay between the germline ends. Written as DNA, the CDR3 is TGCAGCGTCGGGGGGTTGCTGAACACTGAAGCTTTCTTT. It translates to CSVGGLLNTEAFF.

This clonotype was recorded a few times. This sequence joins TRBV20-1 and TRBJ1-2; tentative D call: TRBD1 (5 bases). The CDR3 sequence is 11 residues long. The germline V gene has CDR1 DFQATT and CDR2 SNEGSKA (reference sequence). Trimming removed 6 bases at V and 6 bases at J, with 11 bases between. The CDR3 sequence is CSAGKGDGYTF. CDR3 nucleotide sequence: TGCAGTGCGGGCAAAGGGGATGGCTACACCTTC.

V gene TRBV12-3 or TRBV12-4 combines with J gene TRBJ1-1; D gene unclear. CDR3 length equals 14 residues. The V end lost 4 bases, the J end lost 1 base, and 10 bases lay between the germline ends. This CDR3 reads CASSSKGRNTEAFF. In DNA, the CDR3 is TGTGCCAGCAGTTCCAAAGGTAGGAACACTGAAGCTTTCTTT.

This chain links TRBV2 with TRBJ2-5; TRBD2 aligns across 8 bases. CDR1 SNHLY and CDR2 FYNNEI come from the germline V gene. There are 11 residues in the CDR3. The CDR3 sequence is CSTGREGTQYF. CDR3 sequence (DNA): TGTTCGACCGGCCGGGAGGGGACCCAGTACTTC.

The V and J genes are TRBV2 and TRBJ2-7; TRBD1 matches at 9 bases. CDR1 is SNHLY and CDR2 is FYNNEI in the germline V gene. With 5 bases clipped from V and 4 bases from J, the junction kept 12 bases outside the gene matches. This CDR3 region has 16 residues. CDR3 sequence: CASSPTAGTGRYEQYF. CDR3 bases: TGTGCCAGCAGTCCTACCGCCGGGACAGGGCGGTACGAGCAGTACTTC. Drawing the rest from reference TRBV2 and TRBJ2-7, the complete variable domain is EPEVTQTPSHQVTQMGQEVILRCVPISNHLYFYWYRQILGQKVEFLVSFYNNEISEKSEIFDDQFSVERPDGSNFTLKIRSTKLEDSAMYFCASSPTAGTGRYEQYFGPGTRLTVT.

The rearrangement uses TRBV12-3 or TRBV12-4 and TRBJ2-7; D is uncertain. The length of the CDR3 is 14 residues. V lost 1 base to trimming and J lost 5 bases, with 12 bases between them. CDR3 DNA: TGTGCCAGCAGTTTAGGCAGGAACGTAAACGAGCAGTACTTC. Amino acids: CASSLGRNVNEQYF.

V is TRBV20-1 and J is TRBJ2-5; 7 bases fit TRBD1. The CDR3 covers 15 residues. With V trimmed by 6 bases and J by 5 bases, 15 bases remained unmatched. In germline, CDR1 is DFQATT, CDR2 SNEGSKA (reference sequence). CDR3 sequence (DNA): TGCAGTGCCAGCAGCGTAGGACAGGCTGGGGAGACCCAGTACTTC. It codes for CSASSVGQAGETQYF.

V gene TRBV4-1 combines with J gene TRBJ2-5, with 8 bases fitting TRBD1. In germline, CDR1 is MGHRA, CDR2 YSYEKL. Trimming removed 2 bases from V and 6 bases from J; junction bases left unmatched: 8. The CDR3 extends over 15 amino acids. The CDR3 DNA sequence: TGCGCCAGCAGCCAACCCGCAGGGGGCAAAAAGACCCAGTACTTC. It codes for CASSQPAGGKKTQYF.

This clonotype appeared a single time. The chain joins TRBV4-1 to TRBJ2-7; tentative D call: TRBD2 (6 bases). Germline V CDR1 and CDR2: MGHRA, YSYEKL. V gave up 0 bases and J gave up 3 bases, with 12 bases separating them. The CDR3 consists of 15 residues. CDR3 sequence: CASSQEVGGVYEQYF. For the CDR3, the DNA is TGCGCCAGCAGCCAAGAGGTGGGAGGAGTCTACGAGCAGTACTTC.

DNA of the CDR3: TGTGCCAGCAGCGTAGGGGGACAGGGAACCTATGGCTACACCTTC. Encoded protein: CASSVGGQGTYGYTF. This chain links TRBV9 with TRBJ1-2; 9 bases fit TRBD1. The CDR3 has 15 residues. Germline lookup yields CDR1 SGDLS and CDR2 YYNGEE. After removal of 0 bases from V and 4 bases from J, the junction contained 4 bases not matched to a gene.

The chain uses TRBV2 and TRBJ1-2, with TRBD1 as a possible D gene (5 bases). Trimming removed 5 bases at V and 4 bases at J, with 20 bases between. Germline loops: CDR1 SNHLY, CDR2 FYNNEI. The length of the CDR3 is 16 residues. The chain's CDR3 is CASSLGRRALSYGYTF. CDR3 bases: TGTGCCAGCAGTTTAGGGCGCAGGGCCCTCTCCTATGGCTACACCTTC.

This clonotype was counted only a few times. A single base separates this from a much larger clone, so it may be a read error. This chain uses TRBV2 with TRBJ2-5; D gene ambiguous. The CDR3 extends over 13 amino acids. V lost 7 bases and J 3 bases, leaving 12 bases between the germline ends. CDR1 is SNHLY, CDR2 FYNNEI, per germline. CDR3 DNA: TGTGCCAGCACTCAGGAAACCGAAGAGACCCAGTACTTC. Translated: CASTQETEETQYF.

V is TRBV20-1 and J is TRBJ1-1; perhaps TRBD1 as D (6 bases). The length of the CDR3 is 14 residues. The V and J ends lost 6 bases and 1 base respectively, with 15 bases between them. Germline CDR1 DFQATT, CDR2 SNEGSKA (reference sequence). The DNA of the CDR3 is TGCAGTGCCCGCTCGGGGGCCTCGAACACTGAAGCTTTCTTT. This gives the protein CSARSGASNTEAFF.

This clonotype showed up many times. This sequence joins TRBV7-2 and TRBJ2-7; D is unresolved. This CDR3 comprises 13 residues. V lost 3 bases and J 0 bases, leaving 6 bases between the germline ends. The germline CDR1 and CDR2 sequences are SGHTA and FQGNSA. The CDR3 loop reads CASSFSTSYEQYF. The CDR3 coding sequence is TGTGCCAGCAGCTTTTCGACCTCCTACGAGCAGTACTTC.

Of note for this clonotype: The junction departs from the called germline gene at one end, perhaps through a read error. This chain uses TRBV7-6 with TRBJ2-5; D may be TRBD1 (6 bases). CDR1 and CDR2 from the germline V gene are SGHVS and FNYEAQ. The CDR3 totals 15 residues. The CDR3 reads CASSLVVGAQEIQYF. CDR3 nucleotide sequence: TGTGCCAGCAGCTTAGTAGTGGGGGCGCAAGAGATCCAGTACTTC.

In its sample, this clonotype was seen many times. The chain couples TRBV29-1 to TRBJ1-5; no clear D. The ends were cut back, 5 bases at V and 5 bases at J, with 13 bases in the middle. This CDR3 is 13 amino acids long. Germline lookup yields CDR1 SQVTM and CDR2 ANQGSEA. DNA for the CDR3: TGCAGCGTTAGGGCAGGAGAGGATCAGCCCCAGCATTTT. Protein: CSVRAGEDQPQHF.

Many counts were recorded for this clonotype. The chain uses TRBV7-9 and TRBJ1-6; TRBD1 is a possible D gene (6 bases). The V end lost 5 bases, the J end lost 10 bases, and 15 bases lay between the germline ends. Germline CDR1 and CDR2: SEHNR and FQNEAQ (reference sequence). The CDR3 spans 14 residues. CDR3 DNA: TGTGCCAGCAGCCTCCGGTACAGGGCATCACCCCTCCACTTT. The encoded protein is CASSLRYRASPLHF.

This chain links TRBV6-6 with TRBJ2-5; D tentatively reads TRBD1 or TRBD2 (6 bases each). CDR1 MNHNY and CDR2 SVGAGI come from the germline V gene (reference sequence). This CDR3 spans 16 amino acids. Trimming removed 5 bases from V and 6 bases from J, with 22 bases in between. The CDR3 loop reads CASSEAPGARGQTQYF. CDR3 sequence (DNA): TGTGCCAGCAGTGAAGCGCCGGGGGCCAGGGGTCAGACCCAGTACTTC.

This rearrangement joins TRBV20-1 to TRBJ1-2; possibly TRBD1 for D (6 bases). The CDR3 is 14 residues long. V lost 6 bases, J lost 3 bases, and 17 bases lay in between. The germline V gene encodes CDR1 DFQATT and CDR2 SNEGSKA (reference sequence). CDR3 DNA sequence: TGCAGTGCGACCCGGGGGGGCCTGGACTATGGCTACACCTTC. Amino acids: CSATRGGLDYGYTF.

The V call is TRBV25-1, the J call TRBJ1-4, with no clear D. Gene TRBJ2-3 matches the end of the DNA better, so the J call may be wrong. CDR1 and CDR2 from the germline V gene are MGHDK and SYGVNS. The CDR3 contains 13 residues. The CDR3 protein is CASSESRPGTQYF. The CDR3, as DNA: TGTGCCAGCAGTGAATCCCGACCTGGTACGCAGTATTTT.

With respect to this clonotype: A read error may account for a junction end that differs from germline. The J gene is TRBJ2-7, the V gene TRBV7-3; D call uncertain. This CDR3 is built from 12 residues. Germline V CDR1 and CDR2: SGHTA, FQGTGA. DNA of the CDR3: TGCGCCAGCAGCCATAGTCGGCACGAGCAGTACTTC. Protein product: CASSHSRHEQYF.

The table lists this clonotype with many counts. V and J are TRBV7-9 and TRBJ2-6; the match to TRBD1 covers 10 bases. V shed 5 bases and J 3 bases; nucleotides not matched to a gene: 7. The CDR3 extends over 17 amino acids. Germline CDR1 is SEHNR and CDR2 is FQNEAQ (reference sequence). Written as DNA, the CDR3 is TGTGCCAGCAGCCCTCCGACAGGGGGCGGTGGGGCCAACGTCCTGACTTTC. It yields the protein CASSPPTGGGGANVLTF.

The gene calls are TRBV15 and TRBJ1-2; D unclear. Germline V gene lookup returns CDR1 LNHNV and CDR2 YYDKDF (reference sequence). This CDR3 region has 13 residues. V was shortened by 3 bases and J by 4 bases, with 9 bases between the two germline ends. The CDR3 here is CATSSEGIYGYTF. For the CDR3, the DNA is TGTGCCACCAGCAGCGAAGGGATCTATGGCTACACCTTC.